The source of this T cell receptor (beta chain) is a study of radiation and T cells in renal cell carcinoma. General study points: In blood, top tumor clones expanded by 2 weeks, shrinking by 4.

Repertoires were generated with immunoSEQ multiplex PCR, while TCRdb's copy carries only in-frame clones and drops some. The profile shows 70,000 to 90,000 clones, about 86% of them singletons. Time point meaning: blood 2 weeks post-SBRT. Treatment reported: 15 Gy SBRT to primary tumor, nephrectomy 4 weeks later. Serial blood draws occurred at baseline and 2 and 4 weeks post-SBRT. A word on this clone: Its antigen is unknown.

The V end lost 6 bases, the J end lost 8 bases, and 20 bases lay between the germline ends. CDR3 size: 15 residues. CDR1 and CDR2 (germline): SNHLY, FYNNEI. Here the sequenced sample was blood, taken from a patient whose treatment included radiotherapy and nephrectomy. The receptor was isolated from a woman aged 50 to 60 with renal cell carcinoma. V and J are TRBV2 and TRBJ1-3; tentatively, D is TRBD1 (5 bases). CDR3 loop: CASRPRGGSADTIYF. The CDR3 coding sequence is TGTGCCAGCAGACCCCGGGGGGGGAGCGCGGACACCATATATTTT.